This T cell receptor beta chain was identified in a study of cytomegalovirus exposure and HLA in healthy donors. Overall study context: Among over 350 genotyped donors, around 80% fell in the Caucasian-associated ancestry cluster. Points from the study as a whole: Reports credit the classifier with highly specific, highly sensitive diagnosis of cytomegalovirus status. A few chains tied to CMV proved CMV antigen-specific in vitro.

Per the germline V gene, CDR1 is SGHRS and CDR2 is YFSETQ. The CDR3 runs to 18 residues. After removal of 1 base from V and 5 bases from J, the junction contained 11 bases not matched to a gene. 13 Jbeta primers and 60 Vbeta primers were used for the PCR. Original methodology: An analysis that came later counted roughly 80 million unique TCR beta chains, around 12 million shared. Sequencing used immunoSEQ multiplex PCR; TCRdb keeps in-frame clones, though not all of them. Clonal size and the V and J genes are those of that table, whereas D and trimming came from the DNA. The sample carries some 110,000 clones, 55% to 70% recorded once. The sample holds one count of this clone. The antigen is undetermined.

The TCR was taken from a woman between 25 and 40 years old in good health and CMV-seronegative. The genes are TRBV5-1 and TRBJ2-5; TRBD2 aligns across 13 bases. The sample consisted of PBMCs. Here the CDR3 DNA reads TGCGCCAGCAGCTTGACTTCTTCTGGACTAGCGGGAGATGAGACCCAGTACTTC. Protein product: CASSLTSSGLAGDETQYF.